This record covers a single TCR beta chain. TCRdb's copy holds only in-frame clones and misses some; the assay was immunoSEQ multiplex PCR. This repertoire shows roughly 120,000 clones, approximately 94% found once; its top ten account for approximately 4%. The data belong to a study of control samples from healthy donors and cancer patients. Trimming took 1 base from V and 0 from J, leaving 7 bases between them. The germline V gene encodes CDR1 MNHEY and CDR2 SVGAGI. CDR3 length: 14 amino acids. Sequencing used blood. J is TRBJ2-7 and V is TRBV6-5, with a possible D match to TRBD1 (5 bases). The clonotype comes from a man aged 30-40 years in good health. The CDR3 region is CASSYYDSSYEQYF. The CDR3 coding sequence is TGTGCCAGCAGTTACTACGACAGCTCCTACGAGCAGTACTTC.